This T cell receptor beta chain was captured by sequencing in a study of cytomegalovirus exposure and HLA in healthy donors. PCR primers comprised 60 Vbeta and 13 Jbeta primers. Clones were read by immunoSEQ multiplex PCR, and TCRdb kept only the in-frame ones, dropping some. The sample shows 200,000 or so clones, around 77% of them seen only once. Regarding the study as a whole: In a later analysis, HLA-C alleles had the fewest associated TCRs, DRB1 alleles the most.

Healthy bone marrow donors supplied every sample. Nominally healthy donors provided the samples, though records likely missed some immune exposures. On this clone: Its antigen remains unidentified.

The source of this sequence is a woman younger than 45 in good health and CMV-seronegative. The sample taken for sequencing was PBMCs.

The CDR3: CASSRVAGGRYEQYF. The CDR3 DNA sequence: TGTGCCAGCAGCCGCGTAGCGGGAGGGCGCTACGAGCAGTACTTC. The chain has TRBV5-5 and TRBJ2-7; 11 bases are a match to TRBD2. V shed 4 bases, J shed 3 bases, and the junction held 6 bases outside the gene matches. CDR1 and CDR2 (germline): SGHKS, YYEKEE (reference sequence). The CDR3 totals 15 residues.